The TCR beta chain under discussion was sequenced for a study of spatial heterogeneity in lung cancer. In the study overall: PBMC collected at follow-up were sequenced when available, a median of around 25 months after resection. The study consistently detected more beta-chain than alpha-chain sequences. In the raw reads, each unique TCR and UMI combination was present more than ten times on average. Study-wide points: Blood showed ubiquitous tumor TCRs more often at resection than at routine follow-up.

The sample's time point: blood at routine non-recurrence follow-up after resection. TCRs were sequenced from unsorted whole RNA of tumor, nontumor lung or PBMC. Each CDR3 protein is one row after TCRdb ran MiXCR on the 5' RACE reads. The sample includes around 110,000 distinct CDR3 sequences, more than 10% of them seen just once. A note on this clonotype: Its antigen is not known.

Looked up from germline, CDR1 is SGHRS and CDR2 is YFSETQ. V lost 1 base and J lost 3, with 10 bases in between. The CDR3 sequence is 14 residues long. The rearrangement joins TRBV5-1 to TRBJ2-5, with D unresolved. The sequence was obtained from a male donor with early-stage non-small cell lung cancer. The sequenced sample was PBMCs, obtained at follow-up. CDR3 sequence reads: CASSLRQTEETQYF. The CDR3 nucleotides read TGCGCCAGCAGCTTGCGGCAGACTGAAGAGACCCAGTACTTC.